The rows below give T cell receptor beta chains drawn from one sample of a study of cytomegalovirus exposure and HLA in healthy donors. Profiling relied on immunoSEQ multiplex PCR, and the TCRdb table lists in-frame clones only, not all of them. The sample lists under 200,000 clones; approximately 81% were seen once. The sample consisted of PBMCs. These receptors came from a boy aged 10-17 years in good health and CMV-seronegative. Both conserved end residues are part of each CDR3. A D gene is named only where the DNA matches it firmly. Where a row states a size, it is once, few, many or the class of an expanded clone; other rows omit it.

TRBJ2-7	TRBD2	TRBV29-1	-	CSVATGTSTYEQYF	TGCAGCGTTGCCACCGGGACTAGCACCTACGAGCAGTACTTC
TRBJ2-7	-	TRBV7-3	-	CASSPQGGYEQYF	TGTGCCAGCAGTCCCCAGGGGGGTTACGAGCAGTACTTC
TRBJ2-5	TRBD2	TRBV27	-	CASSLAGVAETQYF	TGTGCCAGCAGTTTGGCGGGGGTAGCGGAGACCCAGTACTTC
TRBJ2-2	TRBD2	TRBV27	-	CASSLLAGPTGELFF	TGTGCCAGCAGTTTGCTAGCGGGACCTACCGGGGAGCTGTTTTTT
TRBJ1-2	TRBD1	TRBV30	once	CAWSPDRDKNYGYTF	TGTGCCTGGTCCCCGGACAGGGACAAAAACTATGGCTACACCTTC
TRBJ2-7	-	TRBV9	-	CASSRREGPTSF	TGTGCCAGCAGCCGCCGGGAAGGCCCGACTTCTTTC
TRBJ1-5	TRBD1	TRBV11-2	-	CASSPNRGHSNQPQHF	TGTGCCAGCAGCCCGAACAGGGGGCACTCAAATCAGCCCCAGCATTTT
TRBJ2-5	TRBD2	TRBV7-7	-	CASSVLLAGQETQYF	TGTGCTAGCAGCGTCTTACTAGCGGGGCAAGAGACCCAGTACTTC
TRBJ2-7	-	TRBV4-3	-	CASSQAGDPIYEQYF	TGCGCCAGCAGCCAAGCGGGGGACCCGATCTACGAGCAGTACTTC
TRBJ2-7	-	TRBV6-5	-	CASSSTGIITYEQYF	TGTGCCAGCAGTTCCACAGGGATAATTACCTACGAGCAGTACTTC